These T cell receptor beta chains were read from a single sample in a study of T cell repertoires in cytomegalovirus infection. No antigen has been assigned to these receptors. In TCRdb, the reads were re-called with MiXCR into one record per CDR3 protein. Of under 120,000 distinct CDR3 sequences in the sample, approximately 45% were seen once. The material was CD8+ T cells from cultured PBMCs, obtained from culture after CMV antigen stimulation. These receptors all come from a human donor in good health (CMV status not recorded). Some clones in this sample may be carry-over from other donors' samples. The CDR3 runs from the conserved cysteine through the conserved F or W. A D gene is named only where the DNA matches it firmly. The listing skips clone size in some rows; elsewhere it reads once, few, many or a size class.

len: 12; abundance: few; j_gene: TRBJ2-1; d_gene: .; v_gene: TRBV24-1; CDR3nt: TGTGCCATCAGAGACACGTACAATGAGCAGTTCTTC; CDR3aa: CAIRDTYNEQFF
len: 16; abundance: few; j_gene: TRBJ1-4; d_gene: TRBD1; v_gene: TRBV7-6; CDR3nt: TGTGCCAGCAGCCTAGGACAGGGGCTGTTCAATGAAAAACTGTTTTTT; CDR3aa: CASSLGQGLFNEKLFF
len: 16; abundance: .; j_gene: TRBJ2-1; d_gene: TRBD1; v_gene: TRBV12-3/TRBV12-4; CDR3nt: TGTGCCAGCAGTCCCGGCGGGACAGGGGCATACAATGAGCAGTTCTTC; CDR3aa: CASSPGGTGAYNEQFF
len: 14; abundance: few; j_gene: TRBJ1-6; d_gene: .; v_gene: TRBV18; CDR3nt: TGTGCCAGCTCCCTGACAGACACAGATTCACCCCTCCACTTT; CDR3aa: CASSLTDTDSPLHF
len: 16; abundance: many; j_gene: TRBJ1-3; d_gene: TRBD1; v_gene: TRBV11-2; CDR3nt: TGTGCCAGCAGCTCCCGGCCCGGACAGGGTCTTAACACCATATATTTT; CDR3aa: CASSSRPGQGLNTIYF
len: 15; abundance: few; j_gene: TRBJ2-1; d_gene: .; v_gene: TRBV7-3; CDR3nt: TGTGCCAGCAGCTTACGGTCAGGGGCGAGTAATGAGCAGTTCTTC; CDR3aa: CASSLRSGASNEQFF
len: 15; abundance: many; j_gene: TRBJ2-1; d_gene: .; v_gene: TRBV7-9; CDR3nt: TGTGCCAGCAGCTTTAGCGACACGTCCTACAATGAGCAGTTCTTC; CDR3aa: CASSFSDTSYNEQFF
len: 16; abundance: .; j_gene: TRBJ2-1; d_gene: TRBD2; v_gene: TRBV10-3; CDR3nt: TGTGCCATCAGTGAGTTCGCGGGGGGGAATAACAATGAGCAGTTCTTC; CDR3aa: CAISEFAGGNNNEQFF
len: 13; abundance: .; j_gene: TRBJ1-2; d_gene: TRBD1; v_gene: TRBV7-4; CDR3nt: TGTACCAGCAGCTCCGACAGGGGTGACAGCTACACCTTC; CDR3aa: CTSSSDRGDSYTF
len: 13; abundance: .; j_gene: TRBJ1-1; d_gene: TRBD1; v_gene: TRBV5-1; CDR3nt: TGCGCCAGCCGACAGGGATCGGGCACTGAAGCTTTCTTT; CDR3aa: CASRQGSGTEAFF
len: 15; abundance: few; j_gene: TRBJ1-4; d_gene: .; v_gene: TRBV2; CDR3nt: TGTGCCAGCAGTGAAACGGGGGCGCGCGGTGAAAAACTGTTTTTT; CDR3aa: CASSETGARGEKLFF
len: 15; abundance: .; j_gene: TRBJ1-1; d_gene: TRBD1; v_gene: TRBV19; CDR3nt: TGTGCCAGTAGTCCCTCCAGGGGGACCGGCACTGAAGCTTTCTTT; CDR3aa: CASSPSRGTGTEAFF
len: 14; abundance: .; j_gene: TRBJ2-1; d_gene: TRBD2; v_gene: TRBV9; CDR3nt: TGTGCCAGCAGCGCGGGGGGGTCCTACAATGAGCAGTTCTTC; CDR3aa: CASSAGGSYNEQFF
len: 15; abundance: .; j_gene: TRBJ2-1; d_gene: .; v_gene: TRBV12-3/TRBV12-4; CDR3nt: TGTGCCAGCAGTTCCTCGGTAGCTGCCTACAATGAGCAGTTCTTC; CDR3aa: CASSSSVAAYNEQFF
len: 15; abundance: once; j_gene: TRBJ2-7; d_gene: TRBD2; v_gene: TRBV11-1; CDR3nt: TGTGCCAGCAGCCTACGGACTAGCGGGGATTTCGAGCAGTACTTC; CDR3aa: CASSLRTSGDFEQYF
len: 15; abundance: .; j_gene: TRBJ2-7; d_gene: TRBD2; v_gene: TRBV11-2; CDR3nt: TGTGCCAGCAGCGCCTCCTTAGCGGGGGGCTACGAGCAGTACTTC; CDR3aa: CASSASLAGGYEQYF
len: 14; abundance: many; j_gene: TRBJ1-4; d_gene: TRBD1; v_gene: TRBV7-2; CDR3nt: TGTGCCAGCAGCAGAAGCGGGACAGCTGAAAAACTGTTTTTT; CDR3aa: CASSRSGTAEKLFF
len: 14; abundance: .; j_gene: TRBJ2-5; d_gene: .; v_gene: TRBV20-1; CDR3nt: TGCAGTCCTTGGGGGATGACCGGCCAAGAGACCCAGTACTTC; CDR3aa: CSPWGMTGQETQYF
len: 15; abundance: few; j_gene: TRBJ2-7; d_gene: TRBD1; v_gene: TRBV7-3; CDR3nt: TGTGCCAGCAGCTTAGGGGTGGGACAGGCCTACGAGCAGTACTTC; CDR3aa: CASSLGVGQAYEQYF
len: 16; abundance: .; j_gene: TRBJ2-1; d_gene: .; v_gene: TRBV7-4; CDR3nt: TGTGCCAGCAGCCCCCAGTCGGGGGTTAGGGTAGTTGAGCAGTTCTTC; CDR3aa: CASSPQSGVRVVEQFF
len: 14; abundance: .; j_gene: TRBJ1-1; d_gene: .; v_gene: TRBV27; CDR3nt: TGTGCCAGCAGTTTTGTCGGGGTGTACACTGAAGCTTTCTTT; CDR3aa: CASSFVGVYTEAFF
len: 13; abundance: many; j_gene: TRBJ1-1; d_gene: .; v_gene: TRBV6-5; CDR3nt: TGTGCCACCAATACAGGGACGGGCACTGAAGCTTTCTTT; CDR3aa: CATNTGTGTEAFF
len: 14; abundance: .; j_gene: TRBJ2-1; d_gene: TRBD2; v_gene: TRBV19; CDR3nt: TGTGCCAGTACGACTAGCGGGGGGGCCAATGAGCAGTTCTTC; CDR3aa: CASTTSGGANEQFF
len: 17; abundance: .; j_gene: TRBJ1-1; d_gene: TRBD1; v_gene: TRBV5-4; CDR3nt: TGTGCCAGCAGCTTTGAATTTTCCTTTGACAGGGCCACTGAAGCTTTCTTT; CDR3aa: CASSFEFSFDRATEAFF
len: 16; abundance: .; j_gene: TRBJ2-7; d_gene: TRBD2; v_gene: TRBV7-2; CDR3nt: TGTGCCAGCAGCTTAGGACTAGCGGGGGGGGGCTACGAGCAGTACTTC; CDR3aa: CASSLGLAGGGYEQYF
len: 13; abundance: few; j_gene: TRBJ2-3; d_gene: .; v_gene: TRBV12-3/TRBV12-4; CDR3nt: TGTGCCAGCAGTCTCCTTACTACAGATACGCAGTATTTT; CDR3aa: CASSLLTTDTQYF
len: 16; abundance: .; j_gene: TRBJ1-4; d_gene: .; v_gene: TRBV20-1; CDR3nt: TGCAGTGCTATAACCGGGACCACGGATAATAGGGAAAAACTGTTTTTT; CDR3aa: CSAITGTTDNREKLFF
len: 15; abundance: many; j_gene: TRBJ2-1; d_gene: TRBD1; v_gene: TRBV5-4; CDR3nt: TGTGCCAGCAGTCCCGGGACAGGAGGACCCAATGAGCAGTTCTTC; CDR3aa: CASSPGTGGPNEQFF
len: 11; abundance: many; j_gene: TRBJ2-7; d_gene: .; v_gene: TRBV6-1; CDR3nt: TGTGCCAGCAGTGAAGAGGACGAGCAGTACTTC; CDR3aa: CASSEEDEQYF
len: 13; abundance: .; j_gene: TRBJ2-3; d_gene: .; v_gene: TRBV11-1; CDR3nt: TGTGCCAGCAGCAGTGTGAGCACAAATACGCAGTATTTT; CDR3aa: CASSSVSTNTQYF
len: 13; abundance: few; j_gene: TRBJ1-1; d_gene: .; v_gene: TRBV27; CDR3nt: TGTGCCAGCAGTTTTACAGGGCGCACTGAAGCTTTCTTT; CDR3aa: CASSFTGRTEAFF
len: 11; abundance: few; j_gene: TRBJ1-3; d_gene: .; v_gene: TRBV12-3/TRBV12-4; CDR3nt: TGTGCCAGCAACCTCCGGGGCACCATATATTTT; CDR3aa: CASNLRGTIYF
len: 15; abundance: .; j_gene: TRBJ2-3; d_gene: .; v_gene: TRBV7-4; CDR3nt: TGTGCCAGCAGCTTGCGGGGGCGAGACACAGATACGCAGTATTTT; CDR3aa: CASSLRGRDTDTQYF